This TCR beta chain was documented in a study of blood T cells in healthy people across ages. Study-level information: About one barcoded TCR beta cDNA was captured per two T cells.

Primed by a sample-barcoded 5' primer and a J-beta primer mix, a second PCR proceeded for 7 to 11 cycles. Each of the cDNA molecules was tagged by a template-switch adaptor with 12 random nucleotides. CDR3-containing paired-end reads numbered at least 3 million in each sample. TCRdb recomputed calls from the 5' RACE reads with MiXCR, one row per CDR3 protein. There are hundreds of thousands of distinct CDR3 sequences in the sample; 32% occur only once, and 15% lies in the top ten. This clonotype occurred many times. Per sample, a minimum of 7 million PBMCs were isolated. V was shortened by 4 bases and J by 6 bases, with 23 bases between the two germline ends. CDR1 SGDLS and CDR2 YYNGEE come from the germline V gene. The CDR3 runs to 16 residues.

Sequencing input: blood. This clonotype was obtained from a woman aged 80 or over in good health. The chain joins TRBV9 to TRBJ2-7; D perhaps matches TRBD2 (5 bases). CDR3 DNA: TGTGCCAGCAGCCCCCGGGGAGAGATATATGGGTCCGAGCAGTACTTC. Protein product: CASSPRGEIYGSEQYF. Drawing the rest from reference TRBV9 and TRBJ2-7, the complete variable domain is DSGVTQTPKHLITATGQRVTLRCSPRSGDLSVYWYQQSLDQGLQFLIQYYNGEERAKGNILERFSAQQFPDLHSELNLSSLELGDSALYFCASSPRGEIYGSEQYFGPGTRLTVT.